These 5 T cell receptor beta chains share one sample of origin, sequenced in a study of blood T cell repertoires in COVID-19. Clones were sequenced by immunoSEQ multiplex PCR, and TCRdb holds only the in-frame ones, with some missing. Here the sample spans some 200,000 clones, roughly 90% being singletons. The specimen sequenced was PBMCs or T cells enriched from blood (not recorded which). The receptors shown here come from a woman between 25 and 40 years old who had recovered from COVID-19.

The CDR3 loop reads CASSEAVTLARPGYGYTF. In DNA, the CDR3 is TGTGCCAGCAGTGAAGCCGTTACTCTGGCCAGGCCGGGGTATGGCTACACCTTC. The chain employs TRBV6-1 and TRBJ1-2; D not resolved. CDR3 size: 18 residues. Between the trimmed V and J ends, which lost 0 bases and 5 bases, there was a span of 22 bases. Germline loops: CDR1 MNHNS, CDR2 SASEGT.

This chain connects TRBV28 to TRBJ2-3; no clear D gene. Germline V gene sequence: CDR1 MDHEN, CDR2 SYDVKM. The CDR3 contains 14 residues. The V end lost 3 bases, the J end lost 1 base, and 8 bases lay between the germline ends. CDR3 amino acids: CASSFRLGTDTQYF. As DNA, the CDR3 is TGTGCCAGCAGTTTTCGGCTAGGCACAGATACGCAGTATTTT.

The chain links TRBV6-5 to TRBJ2-7, with a tentative D call TRBD1 (6 bases). The CDR3 is 15 amino acids. CDR1 is MNHEY and CDR2 is SVGAGI in the germline V gene. Trimming left V 2 bases short and J 4 bases short, with 15 bases between. The CDR3 coding sequence is TGTGCCAGCAGTTACGATCGGGCAGGACAGTACGAGCAGTACTTC. Translation: CASSYDRAGQYEQYF.

The J gene is TRBJ1-2, the V gene TRBV6-2 or TRBV6-3, with D unresolved. The CDR3 is 14 amino acids. The ends were cut back, 4 bases at V and 7 bases at J, with 16 bases in the middle. Germline V gene data show CDR1 as MNHEY and CDR2 as SVGEGT. The CDR3 sequence: CASSSEGRETGYTF. The DNA of the CDR3 is TGTGCCAGCAGTTCTGAAGGGCGGGAAACTGGCTACACCTTC.

Turning to this clone: The junction departs from germline at one end; a sequencing error may be responsible. The chain combines TRBV6-1 with TRBJ2-7; 7 bases are a match to TRBD2. The CDR3 length is 14 residues. Germline loops: CDR1 MNHNS, CDR2 SASEGT. The CDR3 loop is CASIEAGSSYEQYF. CDR3 bases: TGTGCCAGCATTGAAGCGGGGAGCTCCTACGAGCAGTACTTC.